This record concerns one T cell receptor beta chain sequence. No cognate antigen has been identified for it. No base quality values were provided; no much bigger clone lies one nucleotide off. From the cysteine up to the phenylalanine, the CDR3 has a length of 9 residues. Just CDR3 DNA is preserved here, 27 bases in frame from base 1. Trimming at the junction amounts to 7 bases on V and 11 bases on J, and the germline ends lie 7 bases apart. The germline V gene encodes CDR1 MNHEY and CDR2 SVGEGT. These data originate in a study of response to subunit inactivated influenza vaccine (dated by TCRdb to about 2018). Looking at the study overall: Deep quantitative T cell receptor repertoire profiling was used in the study to track responses to a trivalent subunit inactivated influenza vaccine. The full study reports these points: The authors proposed that each seasonal influenza vaccination may bring in only a limited number of new T cells.

The library came from RT-PCR. These reads were obtained on an Illumina HiSeq 2500. TCRdb ran its own pipeline on the public reads, namely fastp trimming at Q25 and MiXCR clone calling, and kept in-frame beta chains. Rows matching on CDR3 protein sequence are summarized as one entry with the most common DNA and genes. This sample is represented by more than 550,000 distinct CDR3 sequences; about 11% of them were singletons. The top ten constitute 9.5% to 11% of the sample. These sequences were also reported in another study, on T cells expressing NK-cell markers. As that second study puts it: TCR beta cDNA libraries were made by 5'RACE template switching that added a universal primer site and unique molecular identifiers. In sorted CD3+CD56+NKG2C+, CD3+CD56+NKG2C- and CD3+CD56-NKG2C+ T-cell subsets from about 8 donors, TCR beta-chain repertoires were profiled. Among the eight sequenced donors, only one was HCMV-seronegative, while the other seven were HCMV-seropositive. In several experiments an anti-gammadeltaTCR antibody was added to restrict sorting to alphabetaTCR-expressing T cells. In roughly six donors, the dominant CD3+CD56+NKG2C+ clonotypes ranked among the top 10 CD8+ clonotypes, making up about 1.0-8% of CD8+ T cells. Those dominant clonotypes were again the most abundant among CD3+CD56-NKG2C+ cells in a handful of donors, at roughly 25-60.1%. Whether the expanded NKG2C-expressing T cell clones were specific for HCMV antigens was left unclear. The study sequenced eight donors, all healthy volunteers chosen at random: three men and five women. HCMV-specific IgG was detected in serum with a commercial ELISA kit to determine HCMV serostatus. Ficoll density gradient centrifugation was used to isolate peripheral blood mononuclear cells from blood. For 5 or 6 donors, unsorted PBMC were also used to sequence bulk peripheral blood T-cell repertoires. Synthesis of cDNA was primed from the TCR beta constant segment and was followed by two consecutive PCR amplification steps. Sequencing of the libraries produced 2 x 150 bp reads on Illumina HiSeq 2000/2500, MiSeq or NextSeq. MIGEC was used to demultiplex reads and group the reads by UMI, and MiTCR was used to assemble and quantify clonotypes. To exclude erroneous sequences, only TCR cDNA sequences supported by at least two reads were retained. Downstream repertoire analysis used the tcR package, and clonotypes were matched across fractions by CDR3 nucleotide sequence plus V segment. VDJmatch was used to annotate antigen specificity against VDJdb, with one amino acid substitution allowed in CDR3.

The chain employs TRBV6-2 or TRBV6-3 and TRBJ2-3; no confident D gene assignment can be made. The sample in question was PBMCs from blood, obtained on the day of vaccination. This sequence was found in a man between 45 and 60 years old who received an inactivated influenza vaccine. Donor details come from another sample of the same person, matched by shared clones. The nucleotide sequence reads as follows: TGTGCCAGCAATTCGTGGCAGTATTTT. Translated, it reads CASNSWQYF.